This paragraph reports one TCR beta chain. In germline, CDR1 is SSHAT, CDR2 FNYEAQ (reference sequence). This CDR3 is built from 16 residues. V lost 1 base to trimming and J lost 6 bases; unmatched junction nucleotides: 9. The data were taken from a study of blood T cell repertoires in COVID-19. Looking at the study overall: Sample material is recorded as cDNA or gDNA derived from T cells, B-cell-depleted T cells, or PBMCs.

This table comes from immunoSEQ multiplex PCR, and its TCRdb copy is limited to in-frame clones, with some not included. The sample has under 80,000 clones, about 77% seen once; the top ten hold roughly 20%. The clonotype originates from a man of 80 years or more with active or convalescent COVID-19. This sequence joins TRBV7-7 and TRBJ2-5, with TRBD2 matching 9 bases. The specimen sequenced was peripheral blood. The chain's CDR3 is CASSLGGGGLGQTQYF. CDR3 DNA sequence: TGTGCCAGCAGCTTAGGCGGGGGGGGGCTCGGACAGACCCAGTACTTC.